The 32 T cell receptor beta chains below all came from one sample that was sequenced in a study of human T cells and chemical hapten exposure. The time point was: patch test 1, 2 weeks after DPC sensitization. The sample's treatment: therapeutic diphenylcyclopropenone sensitization with weekly scalp DPC. TCRdb itself ran the RACE reads through MiXCR, one entry per CDR3 protein. This table holds about 380,000 distinct CDR3 sequences, about 4.8% found once. The sequenced sample was whole blood, obtained in connection with sensitization to the hapten diphenylcyclopropenone (DPC). The receptor set was obtained from a woman aged 50 to 60 with alopecia areata. Some clones in this sample may be carry-over from other donors' samples.

This clonotype showed up many times. The genes are TRBV19 and TRBJ2-7, with TRBD2 identical over 8 bases. With 2 bases clipped from V and 3 bases from J, the junction kept 3 bases outside the gene matches. From germline, CDR1 is LNHDA and CDR2 SQIVND (reference sequence). CDR3 length: 14 residues. Here the CDR3 reads CASSIRTSHYEQYF. For the CDR3, the DNA is TGTGCCAGTAGTATAAGGACTAGCCACTACGAGCAGTACTTC.

This clonotype was counted many times. This chain uses TRBV20-1 with TRBJ2-1; 11 bases are a match to TRBD2. Germline CDR1 reads DFQATT; CDR2 reads SNEGSKA (reference sequence). The CDR3 covers 15 residues. With V trimmed by 0 bases and J by 7 bases, 5 bases remained unmatched. CDR3 DNA sequence: TGCAGTGCTAGAGAAAGTTCTAGCGGGGGGAATGAGCAGTTCTTC. Its protein product is CSARESSSGGNEQFF.

This clonotype has just a few counts. The gene calls are TRBV4-1 and TRBJ1-1; D is perhaps TRBD1 (5 bases). The CDR3 is 13 amino acids. V was clipped by 6 bases and J by 4 bases, with 12 bases between them. Germline V lookup: CDR1 MGHRA, CDR2 YSYEKL. CDR3 DNA sequence: TGCGCCAGCAGTCGGGGCCCCGGCACTGAAGCTTTCTTT. This codes for CASSRGPGTEAFF.

This clonotype came up many times. The CDR3 sequence is CASSPSMVGELFF. The CDR3 DNA is TGTGCCAGCTCGCCTTCTATGGTCGGGGAGCTGTTTTTT. The chain employs TRBV7-2 and TRBJ2-2; D is unclear. The CDR3 is 13 residues long. Per germline, CDR1 SGHTA and CDR2 FQGNSA. Trimming removed 8 bases from V and 7 bases from J, with 14 bases in between.

This clonotype was recorded at least ten times. The chain has TRBV2 and TRBJ2-1; 13 bases are shared with TRBD2. Germline lookup yields CDR1 SNHLY and CDR2 FYNNEI. V lost 4 bases to trimming and J lost 9 bases; unmatched junction nucleotides: 6. The CDR3 is 15 residues long. The CDR3 DNA follows: TGTGCCAGCAGTGTCAGGACTAGCGGGGGAGGTGAGCAGTTCTTC. As protein: CASSVRTSGGGEQFF.

Ten or more counts support this clonotype. The rearrangement uses TRBV7-3 and TRBJ2-1; 9 bases match TRBD2. V was pared by 2 bases and J by 5 bases, with 4 bases of the junction left unmatched. The CDR3 runs to 15 residues. Germline CDR1 SGHTA, CDR2 FQGTGA. This chain's CDR3 is CASSLWASGDNEQFF. The CDR3 DNA sequence: TGTGCCAGCAGCTTATGGGCTAGCGGGGACAATGAGCAGTTCTTC.

Ten or more counts support this clonotype. The chain links TRBV19 to TRBJ2-7, with 9 bases that match TRBD2. This CDR3 contains 14 residues. Germline V gene sequence: CDR1 LNHDA, CDR2 SQIVND (reference sequence). J lost 5 bases, V lost 5 bases, and 7 bases had no gene match. CDR3 DNA sequence: TGTGCCAGTAGTCCCCTAGCGGGAATCGACGAGCAGTACTTC. Its protein product is CASSPLAGIDEQYF. Combining the CDR3 with reference TRBV19 and TRBJ2-7 gives the whole variable domain DGGITQSPKYLFRKEGQNVTLSCEQNLNHDAMYWYRQDPGQGLRLIYYSQIVNDFQKGDIAEGYSVSREKKESFPLTVTSAQKNPTAFYLCASSPLAGIDEQYFGPGTRLTVT.

This clonotype was seen repeatedly, ten times or more. The gene calls are TRBV5-1 and TRBJ1-4; possibly TRBD1 for D (5 bases). Germline-derived CDR1 and CDR2 are SGHRS and YFSETQ. Trimming removed 4 bases from V and 8 bases from J, with 9 bases in between. The CDR3 has 12 residues. CDR3 residues: CASSVNREKLFF. In nucleotides, the CDR3 is TGCGCCAGCAGCGTAAACAGGGAAAAACTGTTTTTT. The full variable domain, completed using reference TRBV5-1 and TRBJ1-4, is KAGVTQTPRYLIKTRGQQVTLSCSPISGHRSVSWYQQTPGQGLQFLFEYFSETQRNKGNFPGRFSGRQFSNSRSEMNVSTLELGDSALYLCASSVNREKLFFGSGTQLSVL.

V gene TRBV30 combines with J gene TRBJ2-1; 11 positions agree with TRBD2. The CDR3 contains 14 residues. V shed 5 bases, J shed 6 bases, and the junction held 6 bases outside the gene matches. Germline values: CDR1 GTSNPN, CDR2 SVGIG (reference sequence). This CDR3 is CAWRSGTSGNEQFF. The CDR3 bases are TGTGCCTGGCGATCCGGGACTAGCGGCAATGAGCAGTTCTTC.

This clonotype has a handful of counts. The chain is built from TRBV28 and TRBJ2-7; 8 positions match TRBD2. Germline CDR1 is MDHEN and CDR2 is SYDVKM. The CDR3 length is 13 residues. After removal of 5 bases from V and 5 bases from J, the junction contained 5 bases not matched to a gene. Here the CDR3 DNA reads TGTGCCAGCAGTACGGGACTAGAGGACGAGCAGTACTTC. Translation: CASSTGLEDEQYF.

This clonotype was detected many times. This chain connects TRBV4-1 to TRBJ2-4; D remains ambiguous. V dropped 2 bases and J dropped 0 bases, with 8 bases sitting between them. Germline CDR1 reads MGHRA; CDR2 reads YSYEKL. The CDR3 has 15 residues. CDR3 amino acids: CASSQLGLAKNIQYF. The CDR3 DNA is TGCGCCAGCAGCCAATTAGGCCTAGCCAAAAACATTCAGTACTTC.

A few counts support this clonotype. The rearrangement links TRBV12-3 or TRBV12-4 to TRBJ2-7; no firm D call. V was shortened by 7 bases and J by 2 bases, with 15 bases between the two germline ends. The CDR3 has 14 residues. The CDR3 here is CASTTSGPTYEQYF. The CDR3 DNA follows: TGTGCCAGCACCACGTCCGGGCCTACCTACGAGCAGTACTTC.

In this sample, this clonotype turned up many times. V is TRBV20-1 and J is TRBJ1-1; 8 bases are a match to TRBD1. V shed 5 bases, J shed 7 bases, and the junction held 6 bases outside the gene matches. The CDR3 runs 12 residues. The germline CDR1 and CDR2 sequences are DFQATT and SNEGSKA (reference sequence). CDR3 nucleotides: TGCAGTGCTTCCACAGGGGGGGGTGAAGCTTTCTTT. This sequence encodes CSASTGGGEAFF.

This clonotype has at least ten counts. The chain couples TRBV28 to TRBJ1-1; weak D call: TRBD1 (5 bases). V was cut by 8 bases and J by 7 bases, with 17 bases left in between. Germline V CDR1 and CDR2: MDHEN, SYDVKM. CDR3 size: 13 residues. The CDR3 protein is CASGTIGVGEAFF. CDR3 nucleotide sequence: TGTGCCAGCGGGACGATTGGGGTGGGTGAAGCTTTCTTT.

The J gene is TRBJ1-1, the V gene TRBV9; D gene uncertain. Germline V CDR1 and CDR2: SGDLS, YYNGEE. With 9 bases removed from V and 6 bases from J, the gap between germline ends came to 18 bases. The CDR3 covers 13 residues. CDR3 nucleotide sequence: TGTGCCACGGCGGCGCTTACAAACGCTGAAGCTTTCTTT. Its protein product is CATAALTNAEAFF.

This clonotype was counted ten times or more. The rearrangement joins TRBV25-1 to TRBJ2-3; D is ambiguous. The CDR3 contains 15 residues. The germline gives CDR1 MGHDK, CDR2 SYGVNS. The V and J ends lost 2 bases and 0 bases respectively, with 9 bases between them. CDR3 sequence reads: CASSEVGVSTDTQYF. In nucleotides, the CDR3 is TGTGCCAGCAGTGAAGTCGGAGTGAGCACAGATACGCAGTATTTT.

This clonotype appeared many times. This chain links TRBV5-6 with TRBJ1-1, with 8 bases identical to TRBD1. V trimming: 4 bases; J trimming: 2 bases; junction bases outside the gene matches: 7. Germline values: CDR1 SGHDT, CDR2 YYEEEE. CDR3 length: 15 residues. CDR3 loop: CASSPRTGFNTEAFF. The CDR3 coding sequence is TGTGCCAGCAGCCCCCGGACAGGGTTTAACACTGAAGCTTTCTTT. Supplemented by reference TRBV5-6 and TRBJ1-1, the full variable domain reads DAGVTQSPTHLIKTRGQQVTLRCSPKSGHDTVSWYQQALGQGPQFIFQYYEEEERQRGNFPDRFSGHQFPNYSSELNVNALLLGDSALYLCASSPRTGFNTEAFFGQGTRLTVV.

This clonotype has ten or more counts. The J gene is TRBJ1-1, the V gene TRBV5-1; D unresolved. This CDR3 is built from 13 residues. CDR1 and CDR2 (germline): SGHRS, YFSETQ. Trimming left V 2 bases short and J 7 bases short, with 12 bases between. CDR3 DNA sequence: TGCGCCAGCAGCTTCCGAGAAATTGGTGAAGCTTTCTTT. It codes for CASSFREIGEAFF.

This clonotype was seen only a few times. V usage is TRBV9 and J usage is TRBJ2-1; no clear D. The CDR3 is made up of 11 amino acids. V lost 7 bases to trimming and J lost 6 bases, with 8 bases between them. Germline values: CDR1 SGDLS, CDR2 YYNGEE. The CDR3: CASGDLNEQFF. DNA of the CDR3: TGTGCCAGCGGGGATCTCAATGAGCAGTTCTTC.

This clonotype was detected a few times. The V gene is TRBV2, the J gene TRBJ1-2; possibly TRBD1 for D (6 bases). Germline V gene data show CDR1 as SNHLY and CDR2 as FYNNEI. The CDR3 extends over 13 amino acids. The germline V and J ends were trimmed by 2 bases and 2 bases, with 6 bases remaining between them. DNA for the CDR3: TGTGCCAGCAGTGAACAGGGGAACTATGGCTACACCTTC. Translation: CASSEQGNYGYTF.

This clonotype was recorded a few times. The J gene is TRBJ1-5, the V gene TRBV6-1; D possibly corresponds to TRBD1 (5 bases). V shed 8 bases and J shed 10 bases, with 18 bases lying between them. The CDR3 runs 13 residues. Germline CDR1 and CDR2: MNHNS and SASEGT. The CDR3 loop reads CASSTDDNSPQHF. The CDR3 DNA follows: TGTGCCAGCTCGACAGACGATAACAGCCCCCAGCATTTT.

This clonotype appeared many times. The chain links TRBV2 to TRBJ1-5; 10 nucleotides agree with TRBD1. This CDR3 comprises 15 residues. Germline CDR1 and CDR2: SNHLY and FYNNEI. Germline trimming cut 8 bases from V and 4 bases from J; bases unmatched to any gene: 8. The CDR3 DNA is TGTGCCAGCGGAGGGGACAGGGGTTTTAATCAGCCCCAGCATTTT. It codes for CASGGDRGFNQPQHF.

This clonotype was recorded many times. This chain links TRBV29-1 with TRBJ1-2; D may be TRBD1 (5 bases). V lost 3 bases, J lost 3 bases, and 20 bases lay in between. Germline V lookup: CDR1 SQVTM, CDR2 ANQGSEA. The CDR3 totals 16 residues. In DNA form, the CDR3 reads TGCAGCGTTGACCAAGGAGAGGGGTTTCTCGACTATGGCTACACCTTC. As protein: CSVDQGEGFLDYGYTF. Looking up the rest from reference TRBV29-1 and TRBJ1-2 gives the full variable domain: SAVISQKPSRDICQRGTSLTIQCQVDSQVTMMFWYRQQPGQSLTLIATANQGSEATYESGFVIDKFPISRPNLTFSTLTVSNMSPEDSSIYLCSVDQGEGFLDYGYTFGSGTRLTVV.

This clonotype has at least ten counts. The CDR3 DNA reads TGTGCCAGCAGTTTAAGGAAAGATACGCAGTATTTT. Protein: CASSLRKDTQYF. The V gene is TRBV28, the J gene TRBJ2-3, with no clear D. The CDR3 is made up of 12 amino acids. Trimming pared 2 bases from V and 5 bases from J, leaving 5 bases between. In germline, CDR1 is MDHEN, CDR2 SYDVKM.

This clonotype was counted many times. The V gene is TRBV2, the J gene TRBJ1-1, with D possibly being TRBD1 (6 bases). The V and J ends lost 4 bases and 4 bases respectively, with 13 bases between them. The CDR3 has 14 residues. The germline V gene has CDR1 SNHLY and CDR2 FYNNEI. This CDR3 reads CASSVQGTSTEAFF. The DNA of the CDR3 is TGTGCCAGCAGTGTTCAGGGGACTAGCACTGAAGCTTTCTTT.

As regards this clonotype: A much larger clone lies one base from this, so it may be a read error. The chain is built from TRBV27 and TRBJ2-3; the D is unclear. CDR1 and CDR2 (germline): MNHEY, SMNVEV (reference sequence). This CDR3 region has 12 residues. Trimming stripped 5 bases from V and 6 bases from J, with 9 bases between. CDR3 loop: CASSTLSDTQYF. The CDR3 DNA reads as TGTGCCAGCAGTACCCTGTCGGATACGCAGTATTTT.

This clonotype was picked up a small number of times. This chain connects TRBV4-1 to TRBJ1-3; D unclear. Germline V gene lookup returns CDR1 MGHRA and CDR2 YSYEKL. The CDR3 loop spans 15 amino acids. Trimming shortened V by 4 bases and J by 0 bases, and 10 bases separated the two germline ends. CDR3 residues: CASSPTLASGNTIYF. In DNA form, the CDR3 reads TGCGCCAGCAGCCCCACATTGGCCTCTGGAAACACCATATATTTT.

This clonotype has only a few counts. V gene TRBV5-1 combines with J gene TRBJ1-1; a weak D match, TRBD1 (5 bases). Germline V gene lookup returns CDR1 SGHRS and CDR2 YFSETQ. The CDR3 totals 14 residues. Between the trimmed V and J ends, which lost 4 bases and 6 bases, there was a span of 16 bases. CDR3 in amino acids: CASSLRTGHPEAFF. In DNA form, the CDR3 reads TGCGCCAGCAGCCTCAGGACCGGACATCCTGAAGCTTTCTTT.

There are many counts of this clonotype. The chain recombines TRBV27 with TRBJ2-7; D remains ambiguous. The germline V gene encodes CDR1 MNHEY and CDR2 SMNVEV (reference sequence). The CDR3 covers 13 residues. V was trimmed by 3 bases and J by 2 bases, leaving 8 bases between them. The CDR3 nucleotides are TGTGCCAGCAGTTTGACCGACACCTACGAGCAGTACTTC. This codes for CASSLTDTYEQYF.

This clonotype was observed many times. The V call is TRBV10-3, the J call TRBJ2-5, with 11 bases fitting TRBD1. V dropped 3 bases and J dropped 4; count of bases not matched to a gene: 4. The CDR3 has 15 amino acids. CDR1 and CDR2 (germline): ENHRY, SYGVKD. DNA for the CDR3: TGTGCCATCAGTGATGAGGACAGGGGGCGAGAGACCCAGTACTTC. This sequence encodes CAISDEDRGRETQYF.

The rearrangement uses TRBV7-2 and TRBJ2-5; D possibly corresponds to TRBD1 (7 bases). The germline V gene encodes CDR1 SGHTA and CDR2 FQGNSA. The CDR3 covers 15 residues. V dropped 2 bases and J dropped 1 base, with 11 bases sitting between them. The DNA of the CDR3 is TGTGCCAGCAGCTTAAACAGGGGACTCCAAGAGACCCAGTACTTC. Its protein product is CASSLNRGLQETQYF.

This clonotype was picked up many times. The chain carries TRBV6-1 and TRBJ2-1, with 9 bases matching TRBD2. With V trimmed by 4 bases and J by 4 bases, 11 bases remained unmatched. The CDR3 extends over 17 amino acids. Germline V gene lookup returns CDR1 MNHNS and CDR2 SASEGT. CDR3 nucleotide sequence: TGTGCCAGCAGTGCCTTCCCTCTAGCGGGATTGTACAATGAGCAGTTCTTC. Protein sequence: CASSAFPLAGLYNEQFF.